What follows are 28 T cell receptor beta chains derived from one specimen sequenced in a study of T cell responses to AZD1222 COVID-19 vaccine. TCRdb's table, derived via immunoSEQ multiplex PCR, lists solely in-frame clones and lacks some. The data hold fewer than 200,000 clones, with 88% observed a single time. The sample consisted of peripheral blood, taken 28 days after the second AZD1222 dose. Receptors originate from an adult who received the AZD1222 COVID-19 vaccine.

The chain is built from TRBV7-3 and TRBJ1-4; no firm D call. V lost 1 base to trimming and J lost 3 bases, with 9 bases between them. Germline V lookup: CDR1 SGHTA, CDR2 FQGTGA. This CDR3 comprises 15 residues. CDR3 protein: CASSLNPGPNEKLFF. In DNA form, the CDR3 reads TGTGCCAGCAGCTTAAACCCTGGCCCTAATGAAAAACTGTTTTTT. The full variable domain, its missing parts supplied by reference TRBV7-3 and TRBJ1-4, is GAGVSQTPSNKVTEKGKYVELRCDPISGHTALYWYRQSLGQGPEFLIYFQGTGAADDSGLPNDRFFAVRPEGSVSTLKIQRTERGDSAVYLCASSLNPGPNEKLFFGSGTQLSVL.

The chain recombines TRBV4-1 with TRBJ2-1, with D perhaps TRBD1 (6 bases). Trimming pared 0 bases from V and 8 bases from J, leaving 11 bases between. From germline, CDR1 is MGHRA and CDR2 YSYEKL. The CDR3 runs 14 residues. CDR3 residues: CASSQDPRGHEQFF. CDR3 bases: TGCGCCAGCAGCCAAGATCCCAGGGGTCATGAGCAGTTCTTC.

The chain employs TRBV5-1 and TRBJ1-6, with a possible D match to TRBD1 (6 bases). In germline, CDR1 is SGHRS, CDR2 YFSETQ. V was trimmed by 4 bases and J by 9 bases, leaving 17 bases between them. The CDR3 runs 15 residues. DNA of the CDR3: TGCGCCAGCAGCATAGACAGGTTTAACGGTTCACCCCTCCACTTT. Translating gives CASSIDRFNGSPLHF.

The rearrangement uses TRBV29-1 and TRBJ2-1; the match to TRBD2 covers 15 bases. The junction had 7 bases not matched to a gene; V was cut back by 7 bases and J by 9 bases. CDR3 size: 14 residues. Germline V gene sequence: CDR1 SQVTM, CDR2 ANQGSEA. The CDR3 DNA reads as TGCAGCGCCGGACTAGCGGGGGGGCCGGGTGAGCAGTTCTTC. Protein sequence: CSAGLAGGPGEQFF.

The CDR3 DNA sequence: TGTGCCAGCAGCAGACCGGGACAGGGTCTTTATGAGCAGTTCTTC. It codes for CASSRPGQGLYEQFF. V and J are TRBV11-1 and TRBJ2-1; 9 bases are shared with TRBD1. Trimming took 5 bases from V and 8 from J; bases not matched to a gene: 10. This CDR3 is built from 15 residues. Per the germline V gene, CDR1 is SGHAT and CDR2 is FQDESV (reference sequence).

The V and J genes are TRBV3-1 (or the pseudogene TRBV3-2) and TRBJ2-7; TRBD1 matches at 8 bases. The J segment lost 7 bases and the V segment lost 4 bases, leaving 9 bases of the junction unmatched. The CDR3 spans 14 residues. CDR1 is LGHDT, CDR2 YNNKEL, per germline (reference sequence). The CDR3 DNA is TGTGCCAGCAGCCGAGAACGGGACAGGAGGGAGCAGTACTTC. Translation gives CASSRERDRREQYF.

The chain couples TRBV23-1 to TRBJ1-1; TRBD1 aligns across 12 bases. TRBV23-1 is an ORF, with its function uncertain. The V segment lost 10 bases and the J segment 0 bases; nucleotides outside the gene matches: 6. The CDR3 contains 15 residues. CDR3 sequence reads: CAMGQGATLNTEAFF. Written as DNA, the CDR3 is TGCGCCATGGGACAGGGGGCAACCCTGAACACTGAAGCTTTCTTT.

The V and J genes are TRBV29-1 and TRBJ2-4; tentative D call: TRBD1 (7 bases). The germline V gene has CDR1 SQVTM and CDR2 ANQGSEA. CDR3 length equals 12 residues. V shed 4 bases and J shed 6 bases, with 10 bases lying between them. The DNA of the CDR3 is TGCAGCGTTGGACAGGGAGGAAACATTCAGTACTTC. Translated: CSVGQGGNIQYF.

J is TRBJ2-1 and V is TRBV6-6; 7 nucleotides match TRBD1. Trimming at V came to 2 bases and at J to 5 bases, leaving 6 bases not matched to a gene. CDR3 length: 15 residues. Germline CDR1 and CDR2: MNHNY and SVGAGI (reference sequence). CDR3 residues: CASSYPKTGNNEQFF. In DNA form, the CDR3 reads TGTGCCAGCAGTTACCCGAAGACAGGGAACAATGAGCAGTTCTTC.

This rearrangement joins TRBV19 to TRBJ2-5; D assignment may be TRBD1 or TRBD2 (6 bases each). Germline V gene data show CDR1 as LNHDA and CDR2 as SQIVND (reference sequence). The CDR3 extends over 14 amino acids. Trimming shortened V by 3 bases and J by 3 bases, and 11 bases separated the two germline ends. The CDR3 DNA reads as TGTGCCAGTAGTATGGGGGGACAAAAAGAGACCCAGTACTTC. Amino acid sequence: CASSMGGQKETQYF.

V usage is TRBV9 and J usage is TRBJ1-5, with D uncertain. There are 15 residues in the CDR3. The germline gives CDR1 SGDLS, CDR2 YYNGEE. V was trimmed by 0 bases and J by 2 bases, leaving 9 bases between them. CDR3 bases: TGTGCCAGCAGCGTAGGTCCCGGGGGCAATCAGCCCCAGCATTTT. Translating gives CASSVGPGGNQPQHF. Looking up the rest from reference TRBV9 and TRBJ1-5 gives the full variable domain: DSGVTQTPKHLITATGQRVTLRCSPRSGDLSVYWYQQSLDQGLQFLIQYYNGEERAKGNILERFSAQQFPDLHSELNLSSLELGDSALYFCASSVGPGGNQPQHFGDGTRLSIL.

This chain uses TRBV28 with TRBJ1-1; 9 nucleotides match TRBD1. Germline CDR1 reads MDHEN; CDR2 reads SYDVKM. The CDR3 has 15 amino acids. The V and J ends lost 5 bases and 4 bases, in that order; junction bases with no gene match: 8. CDR3 DNA sequence: TGTGCCAGCAGTCCCCACAGGGGGCTAGGCACTGAAGCTTTCTTT. This codes for CASSPHRGLGTEAFF. Using reference TRBV28 and TRBJ1-1 for the parts outside the CDR3, the full variable domain is DVKVTQSSRYLVKRTGEKVFLECVQDMDHENMFWYRQDPGLGLRLIYFSYDVKMKEKGDIPEGYSVSREKKERFSLILESASTNQTSMYLCASSPHRGLGTEAFFGQGTRLTVV.

The chain employs TRBV24-1 and TRBJ1-1, with 7 bases that match TRBD1. Germline lookup yields CDR1 KGHDR and CDR2 SFDVKD. The ends lost 7 bases at V and 1 base at J; junction bases unmatched: 14. The length of the CDR3 is 17 residues. The CDR3 protein is CATSNEGQRDPNTEAFF. CDR3 coding DNA: TGTGCCACCAGCAACGAGGGACAGCGGGATCCGAACACTGAAGCTTTCTTT.

The chain is built from TRBV2 and TRBJ2-2, with D unresolved. The CDR3 totals 14 residues. V lost 2 bases to trimming and J lost 4 bases, with 8 bases between them. Germline assignment: CDR1 SNHLY and CDR2 FYNNEI. This chain's CDR3 is CASSEMGFTGELFF. The CDR3 bases are TGTGCCAGCAGTGAAATGGGGTTCACCGGGGAGCTGTTTTTT.

The chain has TRBV30 and TRBJ2-7, with a weak D call TRBD2 (6 bases). Germline CDR1 reads GTSNPN; CDR2 reads SVGIG (reference sequence). V was pared by 5 bases and J by 2 bases, with 10 bases between. This CDR3 is built from 12 residues. This CDR3 is CAWSGDTYEQYF. CDR3 coding DNA: TGTGCCTGGTCGGGAGATACCTACGAGCAGTACTTC.

This chain joins TRBV3-1 (or the pseudogene TRBV3-2) and TRBJ2-1, with no clear D. Germline loops: CDR1 LGHDT, CDR2 YNNKEL (reference sequence). The CDR3 totals 15 residues. V gave up 1 base and J gave up 0 bases, with 7 bases separating them. In DNA form, the CDR3 reads TGTGCCAGCAGCCAAGCTCTTAGCTCCTACAATGAGCAGTTCTTC. Its translation is CASSQALSSYNEQFF.

This chain links TRBV6-5 with TRBJ2-1; TRBD2 matches at 9 bases. J lost 6 bases, V lost 7 bases, and 4 bases had no gene match. The CDR3 runs 13 residues. Per the germline V gene, CDR1 is MNHEY and CDR2 is SVGAGI. CDR3 DNA sequence: TGTGCCAGCAAGACTAGCGGACTCAATGAGCAGTTCTTC. Translation: CASKTSGLNEQFF.

The CDR3 is CASSTHGGGTEAFF. The CDR3 DNA reads as TGTGCCAGTAGTACCCACGGGGGTGGCACTGAAGCTTTCTTT. This rearrangement joins TRBV19 to TRBJ1-1, with D possibly TRBD1 on 5 matching bases. The CDR3 covers 14 residues. Trimming stripped 4 bases from V and 4 bases from J, with 13 bases between. Germline lookup yields CDR1 LNHDA and CDR2 SQIVND (reference sequence).

The chain is built from TRBV3-1 (or the pseudogene TRBV3-2) and TRBJ2-7; D uncertain. Germline lookup yields CDR1 LGHDT and CDR2 YNNKEL (reference sequence). Trimming stripped 4 bases from V and 6 bases from J, with 13 bases between. The CDR3 is 13 amino acids. Here the CDR3 reads CASSPWTSFEQYF. The DNA of the CDR3 is TGTGCCAGCAGCCCTTGGACCTCTTTCGAGCAGTACTTC.

CDR3 protein: CASSLPGQPSGGSNTGELFF. CDR3 DNA: TGTGCCAGCAGCTTACCCGGACAGCCTAGCGGGGGTTCGAACACCGGGGAGCTGTTTTTT. The V and J genes are TRBV7-8 and TRBJ2-2, with TRBD2 matching 10 bases. From germline, CDR1 is SGHVS and CDR2 FQNEAQ. The CDR3 extends over 20 amino acids. V trimming: 2 bases; J trimming: 0 bases; junction bases outside the gene matches: 12.

A note on this clone: The limits of the CDR3 on the DNA are not certain, so only TCRdb's listed CDR3 is given. The rearrangement uses TRBV29-1 and TRBJ2-3; the table's D call, TRBD1, was not checked against the DNA. Germline V lookup: CDR1 SQVTM, CDR2 ANQGSEA. The CDR3 is 11 amino acids long, termini counted. CDR3 sequence reads: CSVVWGQGAIF.

Remarks on this clone: In the same sample, other DNA sequences code for this CDR3. The chain employs TRBV28 and TRBJ1-1; no clear D gene. Germline V lookup: CDR1 MDHEN, CDR2 SYDVKM. The length of the CDR3 is 14 residues. V was cut by 2 bases and J by 1 base, with 8 bases left in between. CDR3 bases: TGTGCCAGCAGTTTACCCCTACAGAACACTGAAGCTTTCTTT. This sequence encodes CASSLPLQNTEAFF.

The chain has TRBV7-9 and TRBJ1-4, with D possibly being TRBD1 (6 bases). Trimming stripped 5 bases from V and 4 bases from J, with 14 bases between. Germline CDR1 SEHNR, CDR2 FQNEAQ (reference sequence). This CDR3 region has 15 residues. The CDR3 loop reads CASSPQGPLNEKLFF. In DNA form, the CDR3 reads TGTGCCAGCAGCCCACAGGGCCCCCTTAATGAAAAACTGTTTTTT. Full variable domain (outside the CDR3, taken from reference TRBV7-9 and TRBJ1-4): DTGVSQNPRHKITKRGQNVTFRCDPISEHNRLYWYRQTLGQGPEFLTYFQNEAQLEKSRLLSDRFSAERPKGSFSTLEIQRTEQGDSAMYLCASSPQGPLNEKLFFGSGTQLSVL.

V usage is TRBV12-3 or TRBV12-4 and J usage is TRBJ1-2; TRBD1 aligns across 7 bases. The CDR3 extends over 13 amino acids. Unmatched junction bases numbered 8, after V lost 6 bases and J lost 7 bases. The DNA for the CDR3 is TGTGCCAGCAGATTCGGGACAGTCGGTGGCTACACCTTC. Its protein product is CASRFGTVGGYTF.

Notes on this clone: The junction departs from germline at one end; a sequencing error may be responsible. The chain carries TRBV3-1 (or the pseudogene TRBV3-2) and TRBJ1-4; D is undetermined. From germline, CDR1 is LGHDT and CDR2 YNNKEL (reference sequence). The CDR3 covers 15 residues. The CDR3 sequence is CASSKDPVPNEKLFF. DNA of the CDR3: TGTGCCAGCAGCAAAGACCCGGTCCCTAATGAAAAACTGTTTTTT.

The DNA for the CDR3 is TGTGCCAGCAGCGTAGGGCGGACAGGGAGCCTAGATACGCAGTATTTT. As protein: CASSVGRTGSLDTQYF. The chain employs TRBV9 and TRBJ2-3, with 8 bases matching TRBD1. In germline, CDR1 is SGDLS, CDR2 YYNGEE. The J segment lost 5 bases and the V segment lost 0 bases, leaving 8 bases of the junction unmatched. This CDR3 is 16 amino acids long.

V and J are TRBV5-1 and TRBJ2-7, with D perhaps assigned TRBD1 or TRBD2 (5 bases each). The CDR3 is 15 residues long. V lost 4 bases, J lost 0 bases, and 14 bases lay in between. Germline assignment: CDR1 SGHRS and CDR2 YFSETQ. In DNA form, the CDR3 reads TGCGCCAGCAGCCCAAGGGACGGAAGCTCCTACGAGCAGTACTTC. Encoded protein: CASSPRDGSSYEQYF.

The CDR3 DNA sequence: TGTGCTCAGCCGGGACAGGGGAACTATGGCTACACCTTC. Encoded protein: CAQPGQGNYGYTF. The V and J genes are TRBV30 and TRBJ1-2; 10 bases line up with TRBD1. Germline assignment: CDR1 GTSNPN and CDR2 SVGIG (reference sequence). This CDR3 contains 13 residues.